This T cell receptor (beta chain) was retrieved from a study of cytomegalovirus exposure and HLA in healthy donors. For the study at large: A previous analysis identified 100 million to 120 million unique TCR beta sequences derived from some 170 million T cells. Points from the study as a whole: Later work showed greater clonal expansion in HLA-associated TCR beta chains than in equally common others. In a later analysis, parvovirus B19, influenza, CMV and Epstein-Barr virus appeared linked to several top co-occurrence clusters.

A word on this clone: What it recognizes is unknown.

Trimming cost V 6 bases and J 5 bases; bases outside gene matches: 1. Per germline, CDR1 ENHRY and CDR2 SYGVKD. This CDR3 comprises 13 residues. The PCR used 60 Vbeta and 13 Jbeta primers. Libraries were prepared by immunoSEQ multiplex PCR; TCRdb keeps only in-frame clonotypes and omits some of them. The sample carries more than 150,000 clones, about four fifths recorded once. Among the donors, all were healthy bone marrow donors. The clonotype was recovered from a woman aged 25-40 years in good health and CMV-seropositive. The chain joins TRBV10-3 to TRBJ1-6; the match to TRBD1 covers 7 bases. Sequenced input: PBMCs. CDR3 sequence reads: CAIRGTDNSPLHF. The DNA for the CDR3 is TGTGCCATCAGGGGGACAGATAATTCACCCCTCCACTTT.